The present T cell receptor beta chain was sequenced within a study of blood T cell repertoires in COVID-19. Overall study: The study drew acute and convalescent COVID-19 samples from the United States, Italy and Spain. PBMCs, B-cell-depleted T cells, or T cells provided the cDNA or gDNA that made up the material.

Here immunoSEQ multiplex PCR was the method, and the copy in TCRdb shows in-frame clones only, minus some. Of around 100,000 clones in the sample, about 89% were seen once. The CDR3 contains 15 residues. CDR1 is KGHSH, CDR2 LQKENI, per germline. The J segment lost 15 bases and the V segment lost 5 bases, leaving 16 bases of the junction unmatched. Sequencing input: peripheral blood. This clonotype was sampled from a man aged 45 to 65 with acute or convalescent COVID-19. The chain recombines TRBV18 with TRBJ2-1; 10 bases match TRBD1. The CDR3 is CASSAGTGARRWRFF. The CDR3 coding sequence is TGTGCCAGCTCAGCCGGGACAGGGGCCAGGAGATGGCGGTTCTTC.